The clone carrying this TCR beta chain was counted many times. Its target is unknown. Only healthy Caucasians were enrolled as donors. This entry comes from a study of identical twins. Broader study findings: Cord blood beta clonotypes that were abundant carried fewer insertions, and memory repertoires showed no such trend. The study based its conclusions on cross-sectional statistical analysis and did not follow the same donors. Monozygotic twins shared more out-of-frame TCR alpha than recombination models predicted.

TCRdb reprocessed the 5' RACE reads with MiXCR, giving one entry per CDR3 protein. The top ten clones hold approximately 12% of a sample with some 96,000 distinct CDR3 sequences, 5.9% of them seen once. The sample consisted of memory T cells sorted from blood. The sequence came from a woman between 50 and 59 years old in good health.

The CDR3 DNA is TGTGCCAGCAGTAAGACAGGGAGCTCCTACGAGCAGTACTTC. This gives the protein CASSKTGSSYEQYF. The J gene is TRBJ2-7, the V gene TRBV6-5, with 7 bases aligning to TRBD1. CDR3 length: 14 amino acids. The V and J ends lost 5 bases and 0 bases, in that order; junction bases with no gene match: 4. The germline V gene encodes CDR1 MNHEY and CDR2 SVGAGI.